One sample yielded the 16 T cell receptor beta chains listed below, sequenced in a study of shared clonotypes between healthy human individuals. In the naive CD8 group, cells lacked CD45RO and were positively selected for CCR7, so terminally differentiated effector memory CD45RA+ cells were left out. Repertoires were generated with immunoSEQ multiplex PCR, while TCRdb's copy carries only in-frame clones and drops some. The sample has about 1,800,000 clones; about 94% are singletons. The sequenced material came from naive CD8+ T cells sorted from blood. The receptors come from a young man in good health.

The CDR3 region has the DNA TGTGCCAGCAGCGACGCGGGAGGGGGCACCGGGGAGCTGTTTTTT. Its protein product is CASSDAGGGTGELFF. V gene TRBV9 combines with J gene TRBJ2-2, with 9 positions matching TRBD2. After removal of 3 bases from V and 4 bases from J, the junction contained 4 bases not matched to a gene. The germline V gene encodes CDR1 SGDLS and CDR2 YYNGEE. The CDR3 extends over 15 amino acids.

This chain uses TRBV18 with TRBJ2-6, with D perhaps assigned TRBD1 or TRBD2 (5 bases each). Germline loops: CDR1 KGHSH, CDR2 LQKENI. The V and J ends lost 3 bases and 4 bases respectively, with 19 bases between them. The CDR3 runs 18 residues. The CDR3 coding sequence is TGTGCCAGCTCACCCGACGGGGCAGCCGGTCCGGGGGCCAACGTCCTGACTTTC. This translates into CASSPDGAAGPGANVLTF.

CDR3 amino acids: CASSFEGWHEQYF. The CDR3 DNA is TGTGCCAGCAGCTTCGAGGGGTGGCACGAGCAGTACTTC. The rearrangement joins TRBV5-6 to TRBJ2-7; D could derive from TRBD1 or TRBD2 (5 bases each). The V gene lost 2 bases and the J gene lost 5 bases, with 11 bases spanning the gap. The germline gives CDR1 SGHDT, CDR2 YYEEEE. The CDR3 has 13 amino acids.

The V call is TRBV28, the J call TRBJ1-1; no definite D call. Trimming stripped 3 bases from V and 4 bases from J, with 9 bases between. Germline loops: CDR1 MDHEN, CDR2 SYDVKM. There are 13 residues in the CDR3. In nucleotides, the CDR3 is TGTGCCAGCAGTTTTTACCTGGGCACTGAAGCTTTCTTT. It codes for CASSFYLGTEAFF.

The chain links TRBV19 to TRBJ2-7; perhaps TRBD2 as D (5 bases). The CDR3 is 13 residues long. The ends were cut back, 5 bases at V and 2 bases at J, with 10 bases in the middle. The germline gives CDR1 LNHDA, CDR2 SQIVND (reference sequence). The CDR3 DNA reads as TGTGCCAGTAGTGGGGAGATGCCCTACGAGCAGTACTTC. This translates into CASSGEMPYEQYF.

The chain has TRBV15 and TRBJ2-5; D call uncertain. Between the trimmed V and J ends, which lost 1 base and 7 bases, there was a span of 7 bases. Germline CDR1 LNHNV, CDR2 YYDKDF (reference sequence). The CDR3 is 12 amino acids. CDR3 amino acids: CATSRAMGTQYF. The CDR3 DNA reads as TGTGCCACCAGCAGAGCTATGGGGACCCAGTACTTC.

V usage is TRBV7-2 and J usage is TRBJ1-2; D gene uncertain. The V end was cut by 1 base, the J end by 13 bases, with 16 bases between. This CDR3 contains 13 residues. Per germline, CDR1 SGHTA and CDR2 FQGNSA. The CDR3 spells CASSLVWGNPGTF. CDR3 nucleotide sequence: TGTGCCAGCAGCTTAGTCTGGGGAAACCCTGGCACCTTC.

The gene calls are TRBV29-1 and TRBJ1-1; the D is unclear. The CDR3 is 10 residues long. The germline V gene has CDR1 SQVTM and CDR2 ANQGSEA. V was pared by 3 bases and J by 6 bases, with 5 bases between. The CDR3 sequence is CSVDYPEAFF. The DNA for the CDR3 is TGCAGCGTTGATTATCCTGAAGCTTTCTTT.

This rearrangement joins TRBV9 to TRBJ2-7, with 10 bases fitting TRBD1. CDR1 SGDLS and CDR2 YYNGEE come from the germline V gene. V shed 0 bases and J 6 bases; nucleotides not matched to a gene: 9. The CDR3 is 16 amino acids. CDR3 amino acids: CASSVGSGTGVLEQYF. CDR3 nucleotide sequence: TGTGCCAGCAGCGTAGGCAGCGGGACAGGGGTTCTCGAGCAGTACTTC.

The chain is built from TRBV4-1 and TRBJ2-5, with TRBD1 matching 7 bases. With V trimmed by 0 bases and J by 1 base, 5 bases remained unmatched. Germline CDR1 reads MGHRA; CDR2 reads YSYEKL. The CDR3 contains 16 residues. The CDR3 loop is CASSQEPSGGQETQYF. The CDR3 nucleotides read TGCGCCAGCAGCCAAGAACCCTCAGGGGGCCAAGAGACCCAGTACTTC.

The count of this clone is one. The chain employs TRBV7-9 and TRBJ2-3; D not certain. The CDR3 runs to 11 residues. Per germline, CDR1 SEHNR and CDR2 FQNEAQ (reference sequence). V dropped 7 bases and J dropped 4 bases, with 6 bases sitting between them. The CDR3 here is CASIPADTQYF. CDR3 sequence (DNA): TGTGCCAGCATCCCTGCAGATACGCAGTATTTT.

A single count supports this clone. The genes are TRBV27 and TRBJ2-1, with 10 bases fitting TRBD2. CDR1 is MNHEY and CDR2 is SMNVEV in the germline V gene (reference sequence). This CDR3 is 19 amino acids long. V lost 2 bases and J lost 2; bases outside the gene matches: 12. DNA for the CDR3: TGTGCCAGCAGTTTAAGAGGGGGGACTAGCGAGGTCCCCTACAATGAGCAGTTCTTC. This translates into CASSLRGGTSEVPYNEQFF.

The chain has TRBV4-1 and TRBJ2-5; a weak D match, TRBD1 (6 bases). Germline V gene data show CDR1 as MGHRA and CDR2 as YSYEKL. Trimming took 4 bases from V and 0 from J, leaving 15 bases between them. CDR3 length: 16 residues. CDR3 amino acids: CASSPTGNAYQETQYF. The CDR3 region has the DNA TGCGCCAGCAGCCCGACAGGTAATGCGTACCAAGAGACCCAGTACTTC.

The genes are TRBV29-1 and TRBJ1-1; perhaps TRBD1 as D (6 bases). The V gene lost 4 bases and the J gene lost 0 bases, with 12 bases spanning the gap. CDR1 and CDR2 from the germline V gene are SQVTM and ANQGSEA. The CDR3 length is 14 residues. For the CDR3, the DNA is TGCAGCGTTGGGACAGTGGAGTTGAACACTGAAGCTTTCTTT. The encoded protein is CSVGTVELNTEAFF.

The rearrangement joins TRBV2 to TRBJ2-7; D unclear. CDR3 length equals 11 residues. Between the trimmed V and J ends, which lost 6 bases and 7 bases, there was a span of 10 bases. Germline loops: CDR1 SNHLY, CDR2 FYNNEI. The CDR3 bases are TGTGCCAGCAGCGAAATTAGGGAGCAGTACTTC. Translating gives CASSEIREQYF.

The rearrangement joins TRBV5-5 to TRBJ1-2; 9 bases match TRBD1. V shed 1 base and J 3 bases; nucleotides not matched to a gene: 10. CDR3 length: 17 residues. CDR1 and CDR2 (germline): SGHKS, YYEKEE (reference sequence). The CDR3 bases are TGTGCCAGCAGCTTGAGGGACAGGGAACCTTCCTACTATGGCTACACCTTC. Its translation is CASSLRDREPSYYGYTF.